Listed below are T cell receptor beta chains from one sample, sequenced in a study of cytomegalovirus exposure and HLA in healthy donors. Clones were read by immunoSEQ multiplex PCR, and TCRdb kept only the in-frame ones, dropping some. The table includes approximately 140,000 clones, approximately 87% detected once. Sequenced input: PBMCs. The receptor set was obtained from a man aged 18 to 29 in good health and CMV-seronegative. CDR3s include the opening cysteine and the closing phenylalanine or tryptophan. D genes are given only for firm matches. The size entry is marked missing in some rows and otherwise reads once, few, many or a size class.

v_gene: TRBV6-1
d_gene: TRBD1
abundance: few
j_gene: TRBJ2-1
CDR3nt: TGTGCCAGCAGTGAAGTCACAGGGGAAGGGAATGAGCAGTTCTTC
CDR3aa: CASSEVTGEGNEQFF

v_gene: TRBV27
d_gene: NA
abundance: NA
j_gene: TRBJ2-2
CDR3nt: TGTGCCAGCAGTCCGTACACCGGGGAGCTGTTTTTT
CDR3aa: CASSPYTGELFF

v_gene: TRBV18
d_gene: TRBD2
abundance: NA
j_gene: TRBJ2-3
CDR3nt: TGTGCCAGCTCACGGACTAGCGGGGGGGCCCGTGCAGATACGCAGTATTTT
CDR3aa: CASSRTSGGARADTQYF

v_gene: TRBV6-5
d_gene: NA
abundance: NA
j_gene: TRBJ1-3
CDR3nt: TGTGCCAGCAGCCGGGCTGGAGGACAGGGAAACACCATATATTTT
CDR3aa: CASSRAGGQGNTIYF

v_gene: TRBV6-6
d_gene: NA
abundance: NA
j_gene: TRBJ1-4
CDR3nt: TGTGCCAGCAGTTACAATGGGCCCGCGGAAAAACTGTTTTTT
CDR3aa: CASSYNGPAEKLFF

v_gene: TRBV7-2
d_gene: TRBD1
abundance: NA
j_gene: TRBJ2-4
CDR3nt: TGTGCCAGCAACCGACAGGGGGGTGCCAAAAACATTCAGTACTTC
CDR3aa: CASNRQGGAKNIQYF

v_gene: TRBV5-4
d_gene: TRBD2
abundance: NA
j_gene: TRBJ2-2
CDR3nt: TGTGCCAGCAGCCCGGGACTAGCGGGTACCGGGGAGCTGTTTTTT
CDR3aa: CASSPGLAGTGELFF

v_gene: TRBV10-1
d_gene: NA
abundance: NA
j_gene: TRBJ2-7
CDR3nt: TGCGCCAGCAGTGATACCAGTTTACAGGGTTTGAACGAGCAGTACTTC
CDR3aa: CASSDTSLQGLNEQYF

v_gene: TRBV2
d_gene: NA
abundance: NA
j_gene: TRBJ2-5
CDR3nt: TGTGCCAGCAGTTGGAACAGGTACCAAGAGACCCAGTACTTC
CDR3aa: CASSWNRYQETQYF

v_gene: TRBV28
d_gene: TRBD1
abundance: NA
j_gene: TRBJ1-1
CDR3nt: TGTGCCAGCACTACCATGGGACAGGAACCGAACACTGAAGCTTTCTTT
CDR3aa: CASTTMGQEPNTEAFF

v_gene: TRBV4-1
d_gene: NA
abundance: NA
j_gene: TRBJ2-7
CDR3nt: TGCGCCAGCAGCCAGGGGGCCCTAGCAGTCCCTCGGAGCTCCTACGAGCAGTACTTC
CDR3aa: CASSQGALAVPRSSYEQYF

v_gene: TRBV18
d_gene: TRBD2
abundance: few
j_gene: TRBJ2-7
CDR3nt: TGTGCCAGCTCACCAAGCGGGGGGGCCTCCTACGAGCAGTACTTC
CDR3aa: CASSPSGGASYEQYF

v_gene: TRBV5-8
d_gene: NA
abundance: once
j_gene: TRBJ2-7
CDR3nt: TGTGCCAGCAGCTCACCCCTAACAGGGAGGGAGTTCTACGAGCAGTACTTC
CDR3aa: CASSSPLTGREFYEQYF

v_gene: TRBV4-3
d_gene: NA
abundance: NA
j_gene: TRBJ2-3
CDR3nt: TGCGCCAGCAGCCACCAGAAGGAGAGAACAGATACGCAGTATTTT
CDR3aa: CASSHQKERTDTQYF

v_gene: TRBV18
d_gene: TRBD1
abundance: NA
j_gene: TRBJ1-2
CDR3nt: TGTGCCAGCTCACCGGGGACAGGGTTTAACTATGGCTACACCTTC
CDR3aa: CASSPGTGFNYGYTF

v_gene: TRBV21-1
d_gene: NA
abundance: NA
j_gene: TRBJ1-5
CDR3nt: TGTGCCAGCAGCCCCCTTCTGCGGGGGCGAAATCAGCCCCAGCATTTT
CDR3aa: CASSPLLRGRNQPQHF

v_gene: TRBV2
d_gene: NA
abundance: NA
j_gene: TRBJ2-1
CDR3nt: TGTGCCAGCAGTCGGGGCTCCTACAATGAGCAGTTCTTC
CDR3aa: CASSRGSYNEQFF

v_gene: TRBV28
d_gene: NA
abundance: NA
j_gene: TRBJ2-7
CDR3nt: TGTGCCAGCAGTTTCGGCAGGGCCTACGAGCAGTACTTC
CDR3aa: CASSFGRAYEQYF

v_gene: TRBV30
d_gene: TRBD2
abundance: NA
j_gene: TRBJ2-1
CDR3nt: TGTGCCTGGAGTGTACTAGCGGGTGAGCAGTTCTTC
CDR3aa: CAWSVLAGEQFF

v_gene: TRBV29-1
d_gene: NA
abundance: NA
j_gene: TRBJ2-7
CDR3nt: TGCAGCGTTGTTGGGGGCGAAATTCGCTCCTACGAGCAGTACTTC
CDR3aa: CSVVGGEIRSYEQYF

v_gene: TRBV6-5
d_gene: TRBD1
abundance: NA
j_gene: TRBJ2-5
CDR3nt: TGTGCCAGCAGCCCCGGGACAGGGGTGGAGACCCAGTACTTC
CDR3aa: CASSPGTGVETQYF

v_gene: TRBV5-6
d_gene: TRBD2
abundance: once
j_gene: TRBJ2-3
CDR3nt: TGTGCCAGCAGCTTGACTAGCGACTCTAGCACAGATACGCAGTATTTT
CDR3aa: CASSLTSDSSTDTQYF

v_gene: TRBV2
d_gene: NA
abundance: once
j_gene: TRBJ1-5
CDR3nt: TGTGCCAGCAAGACAGCTAATAGCAATCAGCCCCAGCATTTT
CDR3aa: CASKTANSNQPQHF

v_gene: TRBV10-1
d_gene: TRBD2
abundance: NA
j_gene: TRBJ2-7
CDR3nt: TGCGCCAGCAGTGAGAGAGGAGCGGGAGGGCTGCACGAGCAGTACTTC
CDR3aa: CASSERGAGGLHEQYF

v_gene: TRBV5-8
d_gene: NA
abundance: NA
j_gene: TRBJ2-3
CDR3nt: TGTGCCAGCAGCTTGGCGGGAGCAGATACGCAGTATTTT
CDR3aa: CASSLAGADTQYF

v_gene: TRBV27
d_gene: TRBD1
abundance: NA
j_gene: TRBJ1-4
CDR3nt: TGTGCCAGCAGACCTGTGGACAGGGAGGAAGAAAAACTGTTTTTT
CDR3aa: CASRPVDREEEKLFF

v_gene: TRBV27
d_gene: TRBD2
abundance: NA
j_gene: TRBJ2-7
CDR3nt: TGTGCCAGCAGTCCGGGACTAGCGGGAGGCGGGCAGTACTTC
CDR3aa: CASSPGLAGGGQYF

v_gene: TRBV18
d_gene: TRBD1
abundance: NA
j_gene: TRBJ1-3
CDR3nt: TGTGCCAGCTCACCGGACAGGCGCTCTGGAAACACCATATATTTT
CDR3aa: CASSPDRRSGNTIYF

v_gene: TRBV2
d_gene: TRBD2
abundance: NA
j_gene: TRBJ2-1
CDR3nt: TGTGCCAGCACCGGGACTAGCGGGAGCAGGGAGCAGTTCTTC
CDR3aa: CASTGTSGSREQFF

v_gene: TRBV30
d_gene: TRBD1
abundance: NA
j_gene: TRBJ1-5
CDR3nt: TGTGCCTGGAGTTGGGGACAGGGAGAACGTCAGCCCCAGCATTTT
CDR3aa: CAWSWGQGERQPQHF

v_gene: TRBV6-6
d_gene: TRBD1
abundance: NA
j_gene: TRBJ1-6
CDR3nt: TGTGCCAGCAGCTCAGGGGGTTGGAATTCACCCCTCCACTTT
CDR3aa: CASSSGGWNSPLHF

v_gene: TRBV19
d_gene: NA
abundance: NA
j_gene: TRBJ1-2
CDR3nt: TGTGCCAGTAGTCCTGACCTTGGACAGTTTTATGGCTACACCTTC
CDR3aa: CASSPDLGQFYGYTF

v_gene: TRBV19
d_gene: NA
abundance: NA
j_gene: TRBJ1-5
CDR3nt: TGTGCCAGTAGTATAGTCCAGGGCAATCAGCCCCAGCATTTT
CDR3aa: CASSIVQGNQPQHF

v_gene: TRBV28
d_gene: NA
abundance: NA
j_gene: TRBJ1-1
CDR3nt: TGTGCCAGCAGGGAGCCGACAGCAGTCAACACTGAAGCTTTCTTT
CDR3aa: CASREPTAVNTEAFF

v_gene: TRBV30
d_gene: TRBD2
abundance: NA
j_gene: TRBJ2-5
CDR3nt: TGTGCCTGGAGTTCGGGAGCGGGAGAAGAGACCCAGTACTTC
CDR3aa: CAWSSGAGEETQYF

v_gene: TRBV4-1
d_gene: TRBD2
abundance: NA
j_gene: TRBJ2-3
CDR3nt: TGCGCCAGCAGCCAATCGGGAGGGGTTCGGGTCACAGATACGCAGTATTTT
CDR3aa: CASSQSGGVRVTDTQYF

v_gene: TRBV11-2
d_gene: NA
abundance: NA
j_gene: TRBJ1-2
CDR3nt: TGTGCCAGCAGCCCCCACGCAGGGGCCTCCCAGGCCTTC
CDR3aa: CASSPHAGASQAF

v_gene: TRBV2
d_gene: NA
abundance: NA
j_gene: TRBJ1-5
CDR3nt: TGTGCCTGCCGGGGACTGCTTAGCAATCAGCCCCAGCATTTT
CDR3aa: CACRGLLSNQPQHF

v_gene: TRBV7-2
d_gene: NA
abundance: NA
j_gene: TRBJ2-7
CDR3nt: TGTGCCAGCAGCCGTTACTACGAGCAGTACTTC
CDR3aa: CASSRYYEQYF

v_gene: TRBV27
d_gene: TRBD2
abundance: NA
j_gene: TRBJ2-7
CDR3nt: TGTGCCAGCAGTCTGTACGCCCCGGGGGGCGAGCAGTACTTC
CDR3aa: CASSLYAPGGEQYF

v_gene: TRBV27
d_gene: NA
abundance: NA
j_gene: TRBJ1-4
CDR3nt: TGTGCCAGCAGTTTTTCAGGGATGGATGAAAAACTGTTTTTT
CDR3aa: CASSFSGMDEKLFF

v_gene: TRBV15
d_gene: NA
abundance: NA
j_gene: TRBJ2-6
CDR3nt: TGTGCCACCAGCAGAGATTGGAGGAGCTCTGGGGCCAACGTCCTGACTTTC
CDR3aa: CATSRDWRSSGANVLTF

v_gene: TRBV5-1
d_gene: NA
abundance: NA
j_gene: TRBJ2-7
CDR3nt: TGCGCCAGCCGCCAGTCCTTCGATTCGGGGCGACTAGTTGGCGAGCAGTACTTC
CDR3aa: CASRQSFDSGRLVGEQYF

v_gene: TRBV30
d_gene: TRBD2
abundance: NA
j_gene: TRBJ2-1
CDR3nt: TGTGCCTGGACTGAGGGGCTAGCGGGATCGGATGAGCAGTTCTTC
CDR3aa: CAWTEGLAGSDEQFF

v_gene: TRBV7-2
d_gene: TRBD1
abundance: once
j_gene: TRBJ2-1
CDR3nt: TGTGCCAGCAGCGAATCGGACAGGACGGAGTTCTTC
CDR3aa: CASSESDRTEFF

v_gene: TRBV25-1
d_gene: TRBD1
abundance: NA
j_gene: TRBJ1-6
CDR3nt: TGTGCCAGCAGTGATCCGGGACAGGGGAACGATTCACCCCTCCACTTT
CDR3aa: CASSDPGQGNDSPLHF

v_gene: TRBV25-1
d_gene: NA
abundance: NA
j_gene: TRBJ1-5
CDR3nt: TGTGCCAGCGGGCAGGCTTTGAGTAATCAGCCCCAGCATTTT
CDR3aa: CASGQALSNQPQHF

v_gene: TRBV19
d_gene: TRBD2
abundance: NA
j_gene: TRBJ2-2
CDR3nt: TGTGCCAGTAGGGGGACTATTCTAACCGGGGAGCTGTTTTTT
CDR3aa: CASRGTILTGELFF

v_gene: TRBV7-9
d_gene: TRBD1
abundance: few
j_gene: TRBJ2-7
CDR3nt: TGTGCCAGCACCCCAGGGGGCGAGCAGTACTTC
CDR3aa: CASTPGGEQYF

v_gene: TRBV5-8
d_gene: NA
abundance: NA
j_gene: TRBJ2-1
CDR3nt: TGTGCCAGCAGCTTGCAGGGATCCTGGAATGAGCAGTTCTTC
CDR3aa: CASSLQGSWNEQFF

v_gene: TRBV9
d_gene: NA
abundance: NA
j_gene: TRBJ2-2
CDR3nt: TGTGCCAGCAGCGTAGAACTTGCTAACACCGGGGAGCTGTTTTTT
CDR3aa: CASSVELANTGELFF

v_gene: TRBV28
d_gene: TRBD2
abundance: NA
j_gene: TRBJ2-7
CDR3nt: TGTGCCAGCAGTTTTTCTAGCGGGAGTTACGAGCAGTACTTC
CDR3aa: CASSFSSGSYEQYF

v_gene: TRBV7-9
d_gene: TRBD2
abundance: NA
j_gene: TRBJ2-3
CDR3nt: TGTGCATCTCGTCGCGGGGGGGCCGTTGGAGATACGCAGTATTTT
CDR3aa: CASRRGGAVGDTQYF

v_gene: TRBV19
d_gene: TRBD1
abundance: NA
j_gene: TRBJ2-5
CDR3nt: TGTGCCAGTAGTATTCAGCAACAGGGGGCTGAGACCCAGTACTTC
CDR3aa: CASSIQQQGAETQYF

v_gene: TRBV7-9
d_gene: NA
abundance: NA
j_gene: TRBJ1-1
CDR3nt: TGTGCCAGCAGCTCTCCCCGGTGGTCTGAAGCTTTCTTT
CDR3aa: CASSSPRWSEAFF

v_gene: TRBV27
d_gene: TRBD1
abundance: NA
j_gene: TRBJ2-5
CDR3nt: TGTGCCAGCAGTTTCTTCCGACAGGGCCTCCCCCAAGAGACCCAGTACTTC
CDR3aa: CASSFFRQGLPQETQYF

v_gene: TRBV11-2
d_gene: NA
abundance: NA
j_gene: TRBJ1-4
CDR3nt: TGTGCCAGCAGCTTAGATGGGGCAGGGGCAAATGAAAAACTGTTTTTT
CDR3aa: CASSLDGAGANEKLFF

v_gene: TRBV7-6
d_gene: TRBD2
abundance: NA
j_gene: TRBJ2-7
CDR3nt: TGTGCCAGCAGCTTAGGCGGGAGCGGTTACGAGCAGTACTTC
CDR3aa: CASSLGGSGYEQYF

v_gene: TRBV7-2
d_gene: NA
abundance: NA
j_gene: TRBJ2-7
CDR3nt: TGTGCCAGCAGCTCGGACAGAGGCCCCTACGAGCAGTACTTC
CDR3aa: CASSSDRGPYEQYF